This TCR beta chain derives from a study of T-cell reconstitution after alpha-beta-depleted transplantation in children. This CDR3 spans 17 amino acids. The trim removed 6 bases at V and 2 bases at J, leaving 11 bases unmatched. A TCRbeta library incorporating unique molecular identifiers was prepared. TCRdb recomputed calls from the PCR reads with MiXCR, one row per CDR3 protein. The table shows hundreds of thousands of distinct CDR3 sequences, with around 9.6% occurring only once. The material sequenced was PBMCs from the stem cell graft donor, taken from the stem cell graft. The clonotype originates from a human donor who donated a stem cell graft to a child with SCID. The chain has TRBV12-3 or TRBV12-4 and TRBJ2-1, with TRBD1 identical over 9 bases. The CDR3 loop reads CASSPPPGQGAYNEQFF. In DNA, the CDR3 is TGTGCCAGCAGCCCACCCCCGGGACAGGGAGCCTACAATGAGCAGTTCTTC.